One T cell receptor beta chain is described in this entry. Antigen: not known. The TCR beta cDNA libraries contained unique molecular identifiers. TCRdb called the PCR reads again in MiXCR, with one record for every CDR3 protein. This sample has approximately 630,000 distinct CDR3 sequences, with approximately 60% found just once. This sample was taken from a study of post-analysis software for immune sequencing data. Whole-study results and caveats: Comparison of patients with controls showed 4 to 6 TRBV segments more frequent in patients, TRBV5-6, TRBV5-1 and TRBV20-1 among them.

Germline loops: CDR1 SQVTM, CDR2 ANQGSEA. This CDR3 region has 14 residues. Germline trimming cut 7 bases from V and 0 bases from J; bases unmatched to any gene: 7. Sequencing used blood. This TCR was sampled from a girl aged 2-15 years with multiple sclerosis. The chain combines TRBV29-1 with TRBJ2-3, with 7 bases matching TRBD1. In DNA, the CDR3 is TGCAGCGCCTTGGACAGGTCTAGCACAGATACGCAGTATTTT. Its protein product is CSALDRSSTDTQYF.